Each of the 9 T cell receptor beta chains below was sequenced from the same sample in a study of Ad26.COV2.S vaccination and SARS-CoV-2 variants. Here immunoSEQ multiplex PCR was the method, and the copy in TCRdb shows in-frame clones only, minus some. This sample yields under 150,000 clones, of which roughly 85% are seen a single time; about 5% belongs to the top ten. The sample here was peripheral blood, taken after recovery from COVID-19. These receptor sequences come from a human donor who had recovered from COVID-19.

The J gene is TRBJ2-1, the V gene TRBV4-3; D call uncertain. In germline, CDR1 is LGHNA, CDR2 YSLEER. V was trimmed by 0 bases and J by 7 bases, leaving 16 bases between them. The length of the CDR3 is 16 residues. The DNA for the CDR3 is TGCGCCAGCAGCCAAGAAACCCCCTCCGTGGGGAATGAGCAGTTCTTC. This gives the protein CASSQETPSVGNEQFF.

The chain recombines TRBV27 with TRBJ1-2, with 10 bases identical to TRBD1. The CDR3 has 15 residues. The germline CDR1 and CDR2 sequences are MNHEY and SMNVEV (reference sequence). V was pared by 2 bases and J by 3 bases, with 3 bases of the junction left unmatched. The CDR3 coding sequence is TGTGCCAGCAGTTTAATAGGGACAGGGGACTATGGCTACACCTTC. Its protein is CASSLIGTGDYGYTF.

This chain joins TRBV10-2 and TRBJ1-2, with 8 bases lining up with TRBD1. Unmatched junction bases numbered 4, after V lost 3 bases and J lost 7 bases. The germline V gene has CDR1 WSHSY and CDR2 SAAADI. This CDR3 has 13 amino acids. CDR3 in amino acids: CASSETGGSGYTF. The DNA of the CDR3 is TGCGCCAGCAGTGAAACAGGGGGGTCTGGCTACACCTTC.

This clone was counted a few times. The V and J genes are TRBV25-1 and TRBJ2-1; no firm D call. The germline V gene encodes CDR1 MGHDK and CDR2 SYGVNS. Trimming took 2 bases from V and 3 from J, leaving 5 bases between them. The CDR3 sequence is 13 residues long. In DNA, the CDR3 is TGTGCCAGCAGTGAAGCAGACTACAATGAGCAGTTCTTC. This codes for CASSEADYNEQFF. The whole variable domain, remainder taken from reference TRBV25-1 and TRBJ2-1, is EADIYQTPRYLVIGTGKKITLECSQTMGHDKMYWYQQDPGMELHLIHYSYGVNSTEKGDLSSESTVSRIRTEHFPLTLESARPSHTSQYLCASSEADYNEQFFGPGTRLTVL.

The chain links TRBV7-2 to TRBJ1-2; 7 positions match TRBD1. The CDR3 spans 15 residues. Germline-derived CDR1 and CDR2 are SGHTA and FQGNSA. The ends lost 0 bases at V and 5 bases at J; junction bases unmatched: 6. This CDR3 is CASSLALGGRYGYTF. DNA of the CDR3: TGTGCCAGCAGCTTAGCCCTAGGGGGCCGGTATGGCTACACCTTC.

The chain combines TRBV5-4 with TRBJ2-1; 8 bases match TRBD2. The trim removed 1 base at V and 6 bases at J, leaving 3 bases unmatched. CDR3 length: 14 amino acids. Germline V gene data show CDR1 as SGHNT and CDR2 as YYREEE (reference sequence). The CDR3 sequence is CASSLRGGLNEQFF. The DNA for the CDR3 is TGTGCCAGCAGCTTGCGGGGGGGCCTCAATGAGCAGTTCTTC.

The J gene is TRBJ1-5, the V gene TRBV27, with TRBD1 matching over 7 bases. With V trimmed by 3 bases and J by 1 base, 3 bases remained unmatched. CDR1 is MNHEY and CDR2 is SMNVEV in the germline V gene (reference sequence). The CDR3 has 15 amino acids. The chain's CDR3 is CASSLVRGSNQPQHF. DNA of the CDR3: TGTGCCAGCAGTTTGGTCAGGGGGAGCAATCAGCCCCAGCATTTT.

The genes are TRBV3-1 (or the pseudogene TRBV3-2) and TRBJ2-2; D is ambiguous. Germline V lookup: CDR1 LGHDT, CDR2 YNNKEL (reference sequence). CDR3 length equals 14 residues. V shed 9 bases and J shed 4 bases, with 15 bases lying between them. The CDR3 spells CASFPGHGTGELFF. CDR3 coding DNA: TGTGCCAGTTTTCCGGGCCACGGCACCGGGGAGCTGTTTTTT.

This chain links TRBV4-3 with TRBJ1-1; D is ambiguous. Trimming stripped 1 base from V and 1 base from J, with 10 bases between. This CDR3 contains 15 residues. Germline CDR1 is LGHNA and CDR2 is YSLEER. CDR3 loop: CASSQVSSENTEAFF. The CDR3 DNA reads as TGCGCCAGCAGCCAAGTGTCCTCCGAGAACACTGAAGCTTTCTTT.